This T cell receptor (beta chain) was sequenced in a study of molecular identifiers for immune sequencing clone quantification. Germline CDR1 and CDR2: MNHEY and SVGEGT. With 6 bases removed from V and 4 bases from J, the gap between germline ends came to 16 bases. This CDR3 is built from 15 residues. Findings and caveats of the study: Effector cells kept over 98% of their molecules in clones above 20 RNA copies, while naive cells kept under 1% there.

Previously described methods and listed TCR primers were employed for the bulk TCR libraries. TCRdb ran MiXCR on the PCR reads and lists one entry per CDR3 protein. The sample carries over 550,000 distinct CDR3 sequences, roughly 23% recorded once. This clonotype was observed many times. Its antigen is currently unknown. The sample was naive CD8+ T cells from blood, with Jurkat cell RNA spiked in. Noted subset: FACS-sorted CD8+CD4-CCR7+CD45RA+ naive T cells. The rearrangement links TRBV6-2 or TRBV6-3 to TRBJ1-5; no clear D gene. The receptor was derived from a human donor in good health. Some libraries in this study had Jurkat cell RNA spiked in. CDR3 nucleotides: TGTGCCAGCAGCCACTCCGACACGATAAATCAGCCCCAGCATTTT. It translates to CASSHSDTINQPQHF.